This record looks at one T cell receptor (beta chain) sequence and its context. Its antigen is unknown. Base-call qualities are not available, and no considerably larger clone is one nucleotide away. Receptor libraries were prepared by RT-PCR. Reads for this sample came from an Illumina HiSeq 2500. TCRdb trimmed public reads at Q25 via fastp, called clones via MiXCR and kept in-frame beta chains. CDR3 protein sequences are deduplicated, and each keeps its most common genes and DNA. This sample has a few hundred thousand distinct CDR3 sequences in its table, and around 20% of those were observed once. The leading ten clones occupy 10% to 13% of the sample. The sample is drawn from a study of response to subunit inactivated influenza vaccine (dated by TCRdb to between 2018 and 2020). Looking at the study overall: To follow how T cells responded to a trivalent subunit inactivated influenza vaccine, the researchers relied on deep quantitative profiling of the T cell receptor repertoire.

Here is what the overall study found, with its caveats: It was suggested by the authors that each seasonal influenza vaccination may recruit only a limited number of new T cells.

Trimming removed 6 bases from V and 1 base from J; the gene matches leave 2 bases unexplained. The CDR3 sequence holds 13 residues, the cysteine and phenylalanine included. The entry retains the CDR3 DNA only, 39 bases that are in frame from base 1. Sequences SQVTM (CDR1) and ANQGSEA (CDR2) are obtained from the germline V gene. Sample: PBMCs from blood, taken about 19 months after vaccination. The sequence came from a man aged 45 to 70 who received an inactivated influenza vaccine. Donor details come from another sample of the same person, matched by shared clones. The V and J segments used are TRBV29-1 and TRBJ1-1; the central 10 bases match TRBD1. In nucleotides, the sequence is TGCAGCGTAGACAGGGGGCGGAACACTGAAGCTTTCTTT. This translates into CSVDRGRNTEAFF.